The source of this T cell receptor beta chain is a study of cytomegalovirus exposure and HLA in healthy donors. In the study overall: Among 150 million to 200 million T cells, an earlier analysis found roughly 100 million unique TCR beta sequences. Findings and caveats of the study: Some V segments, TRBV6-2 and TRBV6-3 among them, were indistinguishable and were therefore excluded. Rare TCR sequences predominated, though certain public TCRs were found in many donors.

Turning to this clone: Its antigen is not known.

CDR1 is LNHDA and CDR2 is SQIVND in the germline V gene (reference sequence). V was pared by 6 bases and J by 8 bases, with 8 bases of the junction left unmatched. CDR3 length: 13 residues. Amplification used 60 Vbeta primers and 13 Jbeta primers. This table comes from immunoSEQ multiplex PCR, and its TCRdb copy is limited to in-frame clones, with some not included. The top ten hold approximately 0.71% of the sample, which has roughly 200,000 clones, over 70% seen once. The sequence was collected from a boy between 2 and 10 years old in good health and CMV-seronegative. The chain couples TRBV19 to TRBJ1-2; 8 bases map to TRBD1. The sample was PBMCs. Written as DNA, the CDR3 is TGTGCCAGTAGGCTAGACAGGGGCGGAGGCTACACCTTC. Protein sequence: CASRLDRGGGYTF.